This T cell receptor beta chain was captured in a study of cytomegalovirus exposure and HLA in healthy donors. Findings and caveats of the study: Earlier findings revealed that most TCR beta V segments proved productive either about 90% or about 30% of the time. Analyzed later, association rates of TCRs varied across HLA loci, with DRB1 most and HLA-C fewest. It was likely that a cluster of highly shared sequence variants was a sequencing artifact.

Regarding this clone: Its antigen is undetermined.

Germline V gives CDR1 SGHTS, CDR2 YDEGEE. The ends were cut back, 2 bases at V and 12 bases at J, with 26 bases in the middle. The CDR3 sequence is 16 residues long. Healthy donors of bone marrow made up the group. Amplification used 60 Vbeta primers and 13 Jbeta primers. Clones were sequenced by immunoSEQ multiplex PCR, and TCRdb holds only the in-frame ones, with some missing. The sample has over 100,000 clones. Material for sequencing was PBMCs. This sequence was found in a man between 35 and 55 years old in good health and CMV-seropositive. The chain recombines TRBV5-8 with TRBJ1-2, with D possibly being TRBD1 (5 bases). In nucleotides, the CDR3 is TGTGCCAGCAGCTTCAGACCACATTCCAGGGCAGGCCGTGACACCTTC. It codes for CASSFRPHSRAGRDTF.